Listed below are T cell receptor beta chains from one sample, sequenced in a study of T cell repertoires in cytomegalovirus infection. These TCRs are of unknown antigen specificity. TCRdb analysed the reads with MiXCR anew, one entry per CDR3 protein. The sample shows some 110,000 distinct CDR3 sequences, over 9.5% of them seen only once. The sequenced material came from PBMCs, sequenced either directly or after in vitro stimulation (not recorded which). Source of these receptors: a human donor in good health (CMV status not recorded). Some clones in this sample may be carry-over from other donors' samples. Both conserved end residues are part of each CDR3. The order of the fields is V gene, clone size, D gene, J gene, CDR3 DNA, CDR3 protein. D genes are given only for firm matches. Clone size is stated in some rows and not others, as once, few, many or a class when expanded.

>TRBV9|-|-|TRBJ2-7
TGTGCCAGCAGCGTAGATCACTTATCCTACGAGCAGTACTTC
CASSVDHLSYEQYF
>TRBV18|many|-|TRBJ2-3
TGTGCCAGCTCACCGACTAGCACAGATACGCAGTATTTT
CASSPTSTDTQYF
>TRBV5-4|-|-|TRBJ1-1
TGTGCCAGCAGCAGAGACCAGAATTGGGTGGGGAACACTGAAGCTTTCTTT
CASSRDQNWVGNTEAFF
>TRBV12-3/TRBV12-4|many|-|TRBJ1-1
TGTGCCAGCAGGGGTTCTGAAGCTTTCTTT
CASRGSEAFF
>TRBV11-2|-|-|TRBJ1-1
TGTGCCAGCAGCTTACACAAGGGGGAGGCTTTCTTT
CASSLHKGEAFF
>TRBV28|many|TRBD1|TRBJ2-3
TGTGCCAGCAGTCCCACTTATACCGGGACAGGGGGGACAGATACGCAGTATTTT
CASSPTYTGTGGTDTQYF
>TRBV4-3|many|-|TRBJ1-3
TGCGCCAGCAGCCAAGGTGGCGGCCCTGGAAACACCATATATTTT
CASSQGGGPGNTIYF
>TRBV29-1|many|-|TRBJ1-1
TGCAGCGTCGCCCGCCCCGGACGGCTAGAAGCTTTCTTT
CSVARPGRLEAFF
>TRBV7-2|many|-|TRBJ1-1
TGTGCCAGCAGCCCTCATATGAACACTGAAGCTTTCTTT
CASSPHMNTEAFF
>TRBV19|-|-|TRBJ1-5
TGTGCCAGTAGTAAGCCTGAGGGCAATCAGCCCCAGCATTTT
CASSKPEGNQPQHF
>TRBV6-2/TRBV6-3|-|TRBD2|TRBJ2-7
TGTGCCAGCAGTTACCCAGGACTAGCGGGATACGAGCAGTACTTC
CASSYPGLAGYEQYF
>TRBV6-2/TRBV6-3|-|TRBD1|TRBJ1-1
TGTGCCAGCAGTCCGGACAGGGGGAGGACTGAAGCTTTCTTT
CASSPDRGRTEAFF
>TRBV12-3/TRBV12-4|many|-|TRBJ1-1
TGTGCCAGCAGTTTTGGCAGGGGCAACACTGAAGCTTTCTTT
CASSFGRGNTEAFF
>TRBV6-2/TRBV6-3|many|-|TRBJ1-2
TGTGCCAGCAGGCGCCGGAATCATGGCTACACCTTC
CASRRRNHGYTF
>TRBV7-6|-|-|TRBJ2-1
TGTGCCAGCAGCCCGGGGGACAACTACTACAATGAGCAGTTCTTC
CASSPGDNYYNEQFF
>TRBV7-8|many|-|TRBJ1-5
TGTGCCAGCAGCTTAGCAGGGAATCGGCCCCAGCATTTT
CASSLAGNRPQHF
>TRBV5-1|-|-|TRBJ1-2
TGCGCCAGCAGCAGGGGCGTCTATGGCTACACCTTC
CASSRGVYGYTF
>TRBV12-3/TRBV12-4|many|TRBD2|TRBJ2-2
TGTGCCAGCAGTTTATCTAGCGGGCTGGCCGGGGAGCTGTTTTTT
CASSLSSGLAGELFF
>TRBV5-4|few|-|TRBJ2-7
TGTGCCAGCAGCCCAACGTCTCTATTACCCTACGAGCAGTACTTC
CASSPTSLLPYEQYF
>TRBV12-3/TRBV12-4|-|-|TRBJ1-6
TGTGCCAGCAGTTTAGCAGATAATTCACCCCTCCACTTT
CASSLADNSPLHF
>TRBV28|many|-|TRBJ2-7
TGTGCCAGCAGTTTAGAGCTAGGAAGGGTCTACGAGCAGTACTTC
CASSLELGRVYEQYF
>TRBV12-3/TRBV12-4|-|-|TRBJ2-2
TGTGCCAGCACGTCACAGGCGAACACCGGGGAGCTGTTTTTT
CASTSQANTGELFF